The sample holds a few counts of the clone carrying this T cell receptor (beta chain). Its antigen remains unidentified. This entry comes from a study of T cell repertoires in cytomegalovirus infection. The CDR3 runs 14 residues. With 5 bases removed from V and 10 bases from J, the gap between germline ends came to 18 bases. CDR1 and CDR2 from the germline V gene are SGHTA and FQGNSA. TCRdb itself ran the reads through MiXCR, one entry per CDR3 protein. Among hundreds of thousands of distinct CDR3 sequences listed, about 42% were seen once. The clonotype comes from a human donor in good health (CMV status not recorded). Some clones in this sample may be carry-over from other donors' samples. This specimen was cultured PBMCs, taken from culture after CMV antigen stimulation. The rearrangement links TRBV7-2 to TRBJ2-1; D is ambiguous. The CDR3, as DNA: TGTGCCAGCAGCCAGGCAATCTACAGCCCGGAGCAGTTCTTC. Translating it yields CASSQAIYSPEQFF.